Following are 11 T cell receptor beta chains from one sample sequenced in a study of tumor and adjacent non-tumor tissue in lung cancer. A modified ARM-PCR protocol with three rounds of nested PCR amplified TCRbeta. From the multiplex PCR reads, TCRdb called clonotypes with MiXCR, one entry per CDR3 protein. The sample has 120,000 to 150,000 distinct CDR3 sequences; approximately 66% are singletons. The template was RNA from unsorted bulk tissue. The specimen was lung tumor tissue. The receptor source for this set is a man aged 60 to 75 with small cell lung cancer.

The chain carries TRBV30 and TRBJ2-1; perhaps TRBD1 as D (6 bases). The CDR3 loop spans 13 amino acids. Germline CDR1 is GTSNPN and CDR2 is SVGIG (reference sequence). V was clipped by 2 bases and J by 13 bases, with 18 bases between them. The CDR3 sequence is CAWSPRTAWDQFF. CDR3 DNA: TGTGCCTGGAGTCCCCGGACAGCGTGGGATCAGTTCTTC.

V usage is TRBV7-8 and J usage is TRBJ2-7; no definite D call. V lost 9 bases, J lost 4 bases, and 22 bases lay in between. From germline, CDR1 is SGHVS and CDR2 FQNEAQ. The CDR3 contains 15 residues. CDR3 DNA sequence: TGTGCCAGTAACCTCGAATACGCCAGGCCTTACGAGCAGTACTTC. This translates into CASNLEYARPYEQYF.

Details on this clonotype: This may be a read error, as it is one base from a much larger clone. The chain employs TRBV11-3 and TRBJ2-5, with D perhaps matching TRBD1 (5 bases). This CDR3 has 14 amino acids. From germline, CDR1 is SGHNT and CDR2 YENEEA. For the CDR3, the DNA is TGTGCCGGCAGCTTAGGGCAGGGCAGAGAGACCCAGTACTTC. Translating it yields CAGSLGQGRETQYF.

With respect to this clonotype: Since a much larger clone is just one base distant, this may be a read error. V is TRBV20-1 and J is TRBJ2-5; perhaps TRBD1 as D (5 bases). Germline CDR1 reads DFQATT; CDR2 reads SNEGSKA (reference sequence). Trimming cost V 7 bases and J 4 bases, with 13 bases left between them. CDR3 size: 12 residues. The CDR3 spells CSDQGFGETQYF. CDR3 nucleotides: TGCAGTGATCAGGGCTTCGGAGAGACCCAGTACTTC.

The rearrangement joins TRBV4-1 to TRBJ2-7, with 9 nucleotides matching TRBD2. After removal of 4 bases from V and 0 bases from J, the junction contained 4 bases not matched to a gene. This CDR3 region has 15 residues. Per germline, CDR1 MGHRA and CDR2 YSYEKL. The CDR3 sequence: CASSLRLADSYEQYF. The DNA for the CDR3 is TGCGCCAGCAGCCTTCGACTAGCGGACTCCTACGAGCAGTACTTC.

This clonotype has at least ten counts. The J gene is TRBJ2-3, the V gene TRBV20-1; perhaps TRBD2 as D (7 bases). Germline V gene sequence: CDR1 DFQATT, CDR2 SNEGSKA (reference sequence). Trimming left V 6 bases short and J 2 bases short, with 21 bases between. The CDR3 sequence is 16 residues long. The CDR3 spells CSATIWGRGDTDTQYF. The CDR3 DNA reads TGCAGTGCAACTATCTGGGGGAGGGGGGACACAGATACGCAGTATTTT.

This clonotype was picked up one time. As DNA, the CDR3 is TGTGCCAGCACCTTAGGACAGTACGAGCACTATGTC. Its protein product is CASTLGQYEHYV. This chain joins TRBV11-2 and TRBJ2-7, with D tentatively TRBD1 (6 bases). Germline V gene sequence: CDR1 SGHAT, CDR2 FQNNGV. This CDR3 has 12 residues.

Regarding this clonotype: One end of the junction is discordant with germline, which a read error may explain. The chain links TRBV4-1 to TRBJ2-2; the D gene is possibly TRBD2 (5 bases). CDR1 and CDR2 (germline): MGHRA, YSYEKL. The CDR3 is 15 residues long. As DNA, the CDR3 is TGCGCCAGCACCGATCTTAGCCATAACACCGGGGAGTTGTTTTTT. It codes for CASTDLSHNTGELFF.

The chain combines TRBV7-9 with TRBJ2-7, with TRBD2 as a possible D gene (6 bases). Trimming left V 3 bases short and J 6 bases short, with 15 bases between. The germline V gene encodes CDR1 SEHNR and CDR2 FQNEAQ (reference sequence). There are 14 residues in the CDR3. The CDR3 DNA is TGTGCCAGCAGCTTTACGGGGCGGGGAAGCGAGCAGTACTTC. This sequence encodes CASSFTGRGSEQYF. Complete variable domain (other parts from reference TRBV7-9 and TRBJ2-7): DTGVSQNPRHKITKRGQNVTFRCDPISEHNRLYWYRQTLGQGPEFLTYFQNEAQLEKSRLLSDRFSAERPKGSFSTLEIQRTEQGDSAMYLCASSFTGRGSEQYFGPGTRLTVT.

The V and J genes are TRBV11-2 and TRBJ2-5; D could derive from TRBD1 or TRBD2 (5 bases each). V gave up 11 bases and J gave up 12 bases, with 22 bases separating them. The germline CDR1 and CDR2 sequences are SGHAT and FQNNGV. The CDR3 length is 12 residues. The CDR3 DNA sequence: TGTGCCTGTAGCGTAACCGGGACCCAAGAGTACTTC. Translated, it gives CACSVTGTQEYF.

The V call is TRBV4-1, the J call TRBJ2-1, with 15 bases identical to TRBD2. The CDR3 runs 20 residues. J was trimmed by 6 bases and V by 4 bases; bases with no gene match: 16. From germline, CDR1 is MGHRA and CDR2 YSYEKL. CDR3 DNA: TGCGCCAGCAGCCGAATCCCGGGACTAGCGGGAGGATGCGTTGGCAATGAGCAGTTCTTC. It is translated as CASSRIPGLAGGCVGNEQFF.